These 2 T cell receptor beta chains originate from one sample sequenced in a study of blood T cell repertoires in COVID-19. Assay used: immunoSEQ multiplex PCR; TCRdb lists only in-frame clones, some missing. The sample consists of 200,000 to 300,000 clones, 84% of them appearing once. Input material: peripheral blood. Receptors were obtained from a man in his forties or fifties with acute or convalescent COVID-19.

This clone appeared a single time. The V gene is TRBV2, the J gene TRBJ1-4, with D possibly being TRBD1 (5 bases). CDR1 and CDR2 (germline): SNHLY, FYNNEI. V was clipped by 1 base and J by 6 bases, with 9 bases between them. The CDR3 runs to 14 residues. CDR3: CASSEVGAYEKLFF. The CDR3, as DNA: TGTGCCAGCAGTGAAGTAGGGGCTTATGAAAAACTGTTTTTT.

The J gene is TRBJ2-2, the V gene TRBV9; the D gene is possibly TRBD2 (6 bases). The CDR3 loop spans 14 amino acids. Germline V gives CDR1 SGDLS, CDR2 YYNGEE. The germline V and J ends were trimmed by 6 bases and 8 bases, with 17 bases remaining between them. The CDR3 spells CASTAGGSRGELFF. The CDR3 DNA follows: TGTGCCAGCACCGCTGGGGGGTCCAGAGGGGAGCTGTTTTTT. The full variable domain, in which reference TRBV9 and TRBJ2-2 provide the parts outside the CDR3, is DSGVTQTPKHLITATGQRVTLRCSPRSGDLSVYWYQQSLDQGLQFLIQYYNGEERAKGNILERFSAQQFPDLHSELNLSSLELGDSALYFCASTAGGSRGELFFGEGSRLTVL.